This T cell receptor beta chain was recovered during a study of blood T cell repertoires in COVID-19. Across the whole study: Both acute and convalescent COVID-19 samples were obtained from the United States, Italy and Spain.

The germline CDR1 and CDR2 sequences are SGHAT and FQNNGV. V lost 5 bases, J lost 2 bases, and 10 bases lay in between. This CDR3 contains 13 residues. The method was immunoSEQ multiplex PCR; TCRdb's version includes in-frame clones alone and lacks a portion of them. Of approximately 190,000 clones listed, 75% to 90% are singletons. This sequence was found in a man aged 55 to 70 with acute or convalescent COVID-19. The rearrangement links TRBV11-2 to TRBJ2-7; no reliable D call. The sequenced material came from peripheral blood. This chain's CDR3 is CASSLNGPYEQYF. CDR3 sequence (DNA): TGTGCCAGCAGCCTAAACGGTCCCTACGAGCAGTACTTC.